A selection of T cell receptor beta chains follows, all from one sample in a study of CD8+CD57+ T cells in acquired aplastic anemia. TCRdb ran MiXCR on the reads and lists one entry per CDR3 protein. The table has about 180,000 distinct CDR3 sequences, under 50% seen once. Sample: sorted CD4+, CD8+, or CD8+CD57+ T cells (not recorded which) from PBMCs. These receptors were obtained from a human donor with aplastic anemia. The CDR3 runs from the conserved cysteine through the conserved F or W. A D gene is named only where the DNA matches it firmly. Size is stated for part of the rows, as once, few or many counts, or as a class when the clone is expanded.

TRBV29-1	-	-	TRBJ1-5	TGCAGCGTACGGACAGAGCATCAGCCCCAGCATTTT	CSVRTEHQPQHF
TRBV7-2	-	-	TRBJ2-7	TGTGCCAGCAGCTTCCACCGGCGCGAGCAGTACTTC	CASSFHRREQYF
TRBV6-4	-	-	TRBJ2-7	TGTGCCAGCAGTGACCCCCAGACAGGCTCCTACGAGCAGTACTTC	CASSDPQTGSYEQYF
TRBV5-5	few	-	TRBJ1-1	TGTGCCAGCAGCTCTTTTTGGGGAAATACTGAAGCTTTCTTT	CASSSFWGNTEAFF
TRBV24-1	-	-	TRBJ2-5	TGTGCCACCAGTGATTTGCAAGGCCGTGACCAAGAGACCCAGTACTTC	CATSDLQGRDQETQYF
TRBV3-1	-	-	TRBJ2-1	TGTGCCAGCAGCCAAGATCCGGGACCCCTCCCGGACAATGAGCAGTTCTTC	CASSQDPGPLPDNEQFF
TRBV19	-	-	TRBJ1-5	TGTGCCAGTCGAAAAACAGGGCATAGCAATCAGCCCCAGCATTTT	CASRKTGHSNQPQHF
TRBV11-2	-	-	TRBJ1-6	TGTGCCAGCAGCTTGACGGTGAGCTCCTATAATTCACCCCTCCACTTT	CASSLTVSSYNSPLHF
TRBV20-1	-	TRBD2	TRBJ2-3	TGCAGTGCTAGAGTTCTAGCGGGGGGGCTCCGTCCCGATACGCAGTATTTT	CSARVLAGGLRPDTQYF
TRBV7-9	few	-	TRBJ2-7	TGTGCCAGCAGCTGGACGGATCTATACGAGCAGTACTTC	CASSWTDLYEQYF
TRBV29-1	-	-	TRBJ1-4	TGCAGCGTTGGACTTTCCTCCGGCGCAACTAATGAAAAACTGTTTTTT	CSVGLSSGATNEKLFF
TRBV10-3	-	-	TRBJ1-3	TGTGCCATCAGTGAAAGGGCTGGAAGCACCATATATTTT	CAISERAGSTIYF
TRBV15	few	-	TRBJ2-5	TGTGCCACCAGCAGAGATCAACCCGGATTGAGGGCCCAGTACTTC	CATSRDQPGLRAQYF
TRBV10-1	-	TRBD1	TRBJ2-7	TGCGCCAGCAGTGAGTACAGGGGCGTCTCCTACGAGCAGTACTTC	CASSEYRGVSYEQYF
TRBV24-1	-	-	TRBJ1-2	TGTGCCACCAGTGATCTCCGGGTTGACTATGGCTACACCTTC	CATSDLRVDYGYTF
TRBV7-3	-	-	TRBJ1-3	TGTGCCAGCAGCTTAATCGCAGGCACCATATATTTT	CASSLIAGTIYF
TRBV12-3/TRBV12-4	many	TRBD2	TRBJ2-1	TGTGCCAGCAGGCCCGGGACTAGCGGGGGGGCGGCATACAATGAGCAGTTCTTC	CASRPGTSGGAAYNEQFF
TRBV10-1	-	TRBD1	TRBJ2-7	TGCGCCAGCAGGAAGGGACAGGGAACCGCCGACGAGCAGTACTTC	CASRKGQGTADEQYF
TRBV10-3	many	TRBD1	TRBJ1-1	TGTGCCATCACTACGGACAGGGGAAACACTGAAGCTTTCTTT	CAITTDRGNTEAFF
TRBV2	-	TRBD1	TRBJ1-6	TGTGCCAGCTCCCGACAGGGGGCAAGGAATTCACCCCTCCACTTT	CASSRQGARNSPLHF
TRBV7-2	once	-	TRBJ2-5	TGTGCCAGCAGCTCCCCCGGAGAGACCCAGTACTTC	CASSSPGETQYF
TRBV9	-	-	TRBJ2-3	TGTGCCAGCAGCGAGGGGGGAGGGGAAGGAACAGATACGCAGTATTTT	CASSEGGGEGTDTQYF
TRBV9	-	TRBD2	TRBJ2-7	TGTGCCAGCAGCGAGGGAGGCGGGAGGTACTACGAGCAGTACTTC	CASSEGGGRYYEQYF
TRBV2	many	-	TRBJ2-5	TGTGCCAGCAGGGGCAGGGTGCGAGGAGAGACCCAGTACTTC	CASRGRVRGETQYF
TRBV6-1	many	-	TRBJ2-7	TGTGCCAGCAGGACCCCCTACGAGCAGTACTTC	CASRTPYEQYF
TRBV5-1	many	TRBD2	TRBJ2-1	TGCGCCAGCAGCTTGAGGCCTAGCGGGAGGGATATATACTCCTACAATGAGCAGTTCTTC	CASSLRPSGRDIYSYNEQFF
TRBV14	-	-	TRBJ1-6	TGTGCCAGCAGCCAAGATGACGGTTCACCCCTCCACTTT	CASSQDDGSPLHF
TRBV6-5	once	TRBD1	TRBJ1-5	TGTGCCAGCAGTTGGACAGGGGATAGACGAAATCAGCCCCAGCATTTT	CASSWTGDRRNQPQHF
TRBV5-4	many	TRBD1	TRBJ1-2	TGTGCCAGCAGCTCCGGGACAGGGGTCCCTCCCACCTATGGCTACACCTTC	CASSSGTGVPPTYGYTF
TRBV7-9	many	-	TRBJ1-5	TGTGCCAGCAGCTTAGCGGTGCCCTTCAGTCAGCCCCAGCATTTT	CASSLAVPFSQPQHF
TRBV20-1	-	-	TRBJ1-2	TGCTGCGTCAGGGACCCTACGCCTTTTGGCTACACCTTC	CCVRDPTPFGYTF
TRBV7-2	many	-	TRBJ2-3	TGTGCCAGCAGCTTTGGACTGACGGGGACAGATACGCAGTATTTT	CASSFGLTGTDTQYF
TRBV27	many	-	TRBJ1-5	TGTGCCAGCAGCCTACAGGGTGCAAGCAATCAGCCCCAGCATTTT	CASSLQGASNQPQHF
TRBV2	many	TRBD1	TRBJ1-2	TGTGCCAGCAGTGGAGGCGGACAGGGGGCGGACGGCTACACCTTC	CASSGGGQGADGYTF
TRBV6-1	many	-	TRBJ2-7	TGTGCCAGCAGTGAAAGGGGGGGCAACGAGCAGTACTTC	CASSERGGNEQYF
TRBV27	few	-	TRBJ2-3	TGTGCCAGCAGTTTGGGATGGTCTAGCACAGATACGCAGTATTTT	CASSLGWSSTDTQYF
TRBV7-3	many	-	TRBJ1-1	TGTGCCAGCAGCCCCGGGGTGGGACCCACTGAAGCTTTCTTT	CASSPGVGPTEAFF
TRBV14	-	-	TRBJ2-5	TGTGCCAGCAGCCACTATGAGACCCAGTACTTC	CASSHYETQYF
TRBV20-1	-	TRBD1	TRBJ1-2	TGCAGTGCTGCGCAGGGGGAAAGAAGAGGCTTC	CSAAQGERRGF
TRBV12-3/TRBV12-4	once	TRBD1	TRBJ2-2	TGTGCCAGCAGTGTGGGACAGGGAGTCACCGGGGAGCTGTTTTTT	CASSVGQGVTGELFF
TRBV15	few	-	TRBJ2-7	TGTGCCACCAGCAGAGATATCAGGAGGGAGCAGTACTTC	CATSRDIRREQYF
TRBV20-1	-	-	TRBJ1-1	TGCAGTGCTAGAGAACAGCAGGGCACTGAAGCTTTCTTT	CSAREQQGTEAFF
TRBV2	many	-	TRBJ2-3	TGTGCCAGCAGTTCCTTAGATCCAGGGTCTGCTAACACAGATACGCAGTATTTT	CASSSLDPGSANTDTQYF
TRBV9	-	-	TRBJ2-7	TGTGCCAGCAGCTCAAACAATTACGAGCAGTACTTC	CASSSNNYEQYF
TRBV7-9	many	-	TRBJ2-1	TGTGCCAGCAGCAGAACGCGGGTGGAGGAGCAGTTCTTC	CASSRTRVEEQFF
TRBV6-1	many	-	TRBJ1-2	TGTGCCAGCAGTGATCATCGATCGATTGCTAACTATGGCTACACCTTC	CASSDHRSIANYGYTF
TRBV4-3	-	-	TRBJ2-2	TGCGCCAGCAGCCTCGGGACCAACACCGGGGAGCTGCTTTTT	CASSLGTNTGELLF